Listed below are T cell receptor beta chains from one sample, sequenced in a study of blood T cell repertoires in COVID-19. Assay: immunoSEQ multiplex PCR; the TCRdb copy retains only in-frame clones and omits some. This sample has some 150,000 clones, with around 90% found just once. Specimen: peripheral blood. The receptors come from a woman in her forties or fifties with acute or convalescent COVID-19. The CDR3 runs from the conserved cysteine through the conserved F or W. Each record gives: D gene, V gene, J gene, clone size, CDR3 protein, CDR3 DNA. A D gene is named only where the DNA matches it firmly. Size tells how often a clone was seen (once, few, many) or the class of an expanded clone, and some rows leave it out.

TRBD1	TRBV18	TRBJ2-7	.	CASSFRGSHAEQYF	TGTGCCAGCTCGTTCAGGGGGTCCCACGCCGAGCAGTACTTC
.	TRBV6-5	TRBJ1-1	.	CASNQATAQTGAFF	TGTGCCAGCAACCAAGCAACCGCACAAACCGGGGCTTTCTTT
TRBD1	TRBV19	TRBJ1-1	.	CASSPYRGGTEAFF	TGTGCCAGTAGTCCCTACAGGGGGGGCACTGAAGCTTTCTTT
.	TRBV5-4	TRBJ1-1	.	CASSLEGAVRTEAFF	TGTGCCAGCAGCTTGGAAGGGGCGGTGAGAACTGAAGCTTTCTTT
TRBD1	TRBV7-9	TRBJ2-5	.	CASSKRTGKETQYF	TGTGCCAGCAGCAAAAGGACAGGCAAGGAGACCCAGTACTTC
TRBD1	TRBV9	TRBJ1-5	.	CASSPSWTGQQPQHF	TGTGCCAGCAGCCCTAGCTGGACAGGGCAACAGCCCCAGCATTTT
.	TRBV5-4	TRBJ2-7	.	CASSFLVGAQYF	TGTGCCAGCAGCTTCCTTGTTGGGGCGCAGTACTTC
TRBD1	TRBV7-9	TRBJ1-3	.	CASSRTGTSGNTIYF	TGTGCCAGCAGTCGGACAGGGACGTCTGGAAACACCATATATTTT
TRBD1	TRBV5-5	TRBJ2-7	.	CASSHLQGYEQYF	TGTGCCAGCAGCCACCTACAGGGGTACGAGCAGTACTTC
TRBD1	TRBV6-5	TRBJ1-2	few	CASQTGGYGYTF	TGTGCCAGCCAAACAGGGGGCTATGGCTACACCTTC
.	TRBV15	TRBJ2-3	.	CATSSETGGADTQYF	TGTGCCACCAGCAGTGAGACAGGTGGGGCAGATACGCAGTATTTT
TRBD1	TRBV24-1	TRBJ2-5	once	CATSDQDRFQETQYF	TGTGCCACCAGTGATCAGGACAGGTTTCAAGAGACCCAGTACTTC
TRBD1	TRBV24-1	TRBJ1-1	.	CAAQGRGEAFF	TGTGCCGCACAGGGGCGGGGTGAAGCTTTCTTT
TRBD1	TRBV30	TRBJ1-6	.	CAWSVRDRGNSPLHF	TGTGCCTGGAGTGTGCGTGACAGGGGAAATTCACCCCTCCACTTT
TRBD1	TRBV10-2	TRBJ1-1	once	CASSVDRDTEAFF	TGCGCCAGCAGTGTCGACAGGGACACTGAAGCTTTCTTT
.	TRBV6-1	TRBJ2-1	few	CASSEWRDSYNEQFF	TGTGCCAGCAGTGAATGGAGGGACTCCTACAATGAGCAGTTCTTC
.	TRBV24-1	TRBJ2-3	.	CATSDLGRGGTDTQYF	TGTGCCACCAGTGATTTGGGCAGGGGAGGGACAGATACGCAGTATTTT
.	TRBV30	TRBJ2-7	.	CAWIAGSSYEQYF	TGTGCCTGGATTGCGGGCAGCTCCTACGAGCAGTACTTC
TRBD2	TRBV6-5	TRBJ2-3	.	CASMGLAGHTDTQYF	TGTGCCAGCATGGGACTAGCGGGTCACACAGATACGCAGTATTTT
TRBD1	TRBV15	TRBJ1-1	.	CATSRDWGTGNTEAFF	TGTGCCACCAGCAGAGATTGGGGGACAGGTAACACTGAAGCTTTCTTT
TRBD1	TRBV4-1	TRBJ1-2	.	CASSQDPGGDGYTF	TGCGCCAGCAGCCAAGATCCAGGGGGAGACGGCTACACCTTC
.	TRBV9	TRBJ2-1	.	CASSVAGDYEQFF	TGTGCCAGCAGCGTAGCGGGAGACTATGAGCAGTTCTTC
TRBD2	TRBV2	TRBJ2-1	.	CASSDTSGTNEQFF	TGTGCCAGCAGTGACACTAGCGGGACCAATGAGCAGTTCTTC
.	TRBV19	TRBJ1-3	once	CASSPRGTSGNTIYF	TGTGCCAGTAGTCCCCGGGGAACGTCTGGAAACACCATATATTTT
TRBD1	TRBV30	TRBJ1-4	.	CAWSTGTGNEKLFF	TGTGCCTGGAGTACCGGGACAGGGAATGAAAAACTGTTTTTT
.	TRBV21-1	TRBJ2-3	.	CASSNPGTSGRKYF	TGTGCCAGCAGCAATCCCGGGACTAGCGGGAGGAAGTATTTT
TRBD2	TRBV5-1	TRBJ2-5	.	CASSLGLAGERETQYF	TGCGCCAGCAGCTTGGGTTTAGCGGGGGAGAGAGAGACCCAGTACTTC
.	TRBV6-5	TRBJ1-2	.	CASGTQGYGYTF	TGTGCCAGCGGGACCCAGGGGTATGGCTACACCTTC
TRBD1	TRBV5-1	TRBJ2-7	few	CASSLTGGDEQYF	TGCGCCAGCAGCTTGACAGGGGGCGACGAGCAGTACTTC
TRBD2	TRBV7-6	TRBJ2-3	.	CASSSLAGSTDTQYF	TGTGCCAGCAGCTCACTAGCGGGGAGCACAGATACGCAGTATTTT
TRBD2	TRBV7-9	TRBJ2-3	.	CASSQRGFTDTQYF	TGTGCCAGCAGCCAGCGGGGGTTCACAGATACGCAGTATTTT
.	TRBV18	TRBJ1-1	few	CASSGQLNTEAFF	TGTGCCAGCTCTGGACAGTTGAACACTGAAGCTTTCTTT
TRBD1	TRBV4-1	TRBJ1-2	.	CASSQQPPQGALDGYTF	TGCGCCAGCAGCCAACAGCCTCCGCAGGGGGCGCTGGATGGCTACACCTTC
TRBD1	TRBV27	TRBJ2-7	.	CASGILGTVSYEQYF	TGTGCCAGCGGAATCCTAGGGACAGTCTCCTACGAGCAGTACTTC
.	TRBV6-5	TRBJ1-1	.	CASMWGGNTEAFF	TGTGCCAGTATGTGGGGGGGCAACACTGAAGCTTTCTTT
TRBD1	TRBV9	TRBJ2-5	.	CASSVRGRETQYF	TGTGCCAGCAGCGTAAGGGGGCGGGAGACCCAGTACTTC
TRBD1	TRBV6-5	TRBJ1-6	.	CASSPGTGKSPLHF	TGTGCCAGCAGCCCCGGGACAGGGAAATCACCCCTCCACTTT
TRBD1	TRBV29-1	TRBJ1-1	.	CSVAWTGGSEAFF	TGCAGCGTGGCTTGGACAGGGGGCTCTGAAGCTTTCTTT
.	TRBV11-3	TRBJ2-3	.	CASSAGGSTSTDTQYF	TGTGCCAGCAGCGCTGGGGGGTCGACTAGCACAGATACGCAGTATTTT
.	TRBV28	TRBJ1-2	.	CASTPPPGTHPNLGYGYTF	TGTGCTAGCACCCCACCCCCTGGGACTCACCCGAACCTTGGCTATGGCTACACCTTC
.	TRBV5-6	TRBJ1-2	.	CASSLFGTPGEGYTF	TGTGCCAGCAGCTTGTTCGGTACGCCGGGGGAGGGCTACACCTTC
.	TRBV9	TRBJ2-1	.	CASSSDTPSYNEQFF	TGTGCCAGCAGCTCTGACACCCCCTCCTACAATGAGCAGTTCTTC
TRBD2	TRBV19	TRBJ2-7	.	CASSIEAGGSYEQYF	TGTGCCAGTAGTATAGAGGCGGGGGGCTCCTACGAGCAGTACTTC
.	TRBV5-1	TRBJ2-1	once	CASSLDSNNEQFF	TGCGCCAGCAGCTTGGACAGCAACAATGAGCAGTTCTTC
.	TRBV10-1	TRBJ1-2	.	CASSGLRDRGVGYGYTF	TGCGCCAGCAGTGGTTTAAGGGATAGGGGTGTGGGCTATGGCTACACCTTC
TRBD2	TRBV24-1	TRBJ2-7	.	CATSDRIAGVDEQYF	TGTGCCACCAGTGATCGGATAGCGGGAGTGGATGAGCAGTACTTC
.	TRBV18	TRBJ2-1	few	CASSPPGSYNEQFF	TGTGCCAGCTCACCCCCCGGCTCCTACAATGAGCAGTTCTTC
TRBD2	TRBV6-4	TRBJ2-3	.	CASSAASGTDTQYF	TGTGCCAGCAGTGCGGCTAGCGGAACAGATACGCAGTATTTT
TRBD2	TRBV27	TRBJ2-1	once	CASISTSGYNEQFF	TGTGCCAGCATTTCGACTAGCGGTTACAATGAGCAGTTCTTC